Presented here are 8 T cell receptor beta chains from one specimen sequenced in a study of shared clonotypes between healthy human individuals. Clones were read by immunoSEQ multiplex PCR, and TCRdb kept only the in-frame ones, dropping some. Of about 1 million clones listed, roughly 75% are singletons. Sequenced material: memory CD4+ T cells sorted from blood. Specified subset: CD45RA-negative fraction. The receptors shown here come from a man between 18 and 29 years old in good health.

CDR3 sequence: CASSQYGSYGYTF. CDR3 in DNA: TGCGCCAGCAGCCAATATGGTTCCTATGGCTACACCTTC. The rearrangement uses TRBV4-3 and TRBJ1-2; D unresolved. The CDR3 contains 13 residues. Between the trimmed V and J ends, which lost 2 bases and 4 bases, there was a span of 8 bases. Germline CDR1 and CDR2: LGHNA and YSLEER.

The table lists this clone with a few counts. The J gene is TRBJ1-6, the V gene TRBV19; 8 nucleotides line up with TRBD1. This CDR3 spans 14 amino acids. V lost 6 bases, J lost 7 bases, and 5 bases stayed unmatched. Germline V gives CDR1 LNHDA, CDR2 SQIVND (reference sequence). CDR3 in DNA: TGTGCCAGTAGCTTCAGGGGGCTGAATTCACCCCTCCACTTT. Protein: CASSFRGLNSPLHF.

This clone has just a few counts. CDR3 sequence: CSVAMGQGYGYTF. The CDR3 DNA reads as TGCAGCGTTGCCATGGGGCAAGGCTATGGCTACACCTTC. The gene calls are TRBV29-1 and TRBJ1-2, with a weak D call TRBD1 (5 bases). V lost 4 bases, J lost 4 bases, and 13 bases lay in between. The CDR3 sequence is 13 residues long. Germline V gene data show CDR1 as SQVTM and CDR2 as ANQGSEA.

With regard to this clone: In the same sample, other DNA sequences code for this CDR3. The chain couples TRBV11-2 to TRBJ1-2, with TRBD1 as a possible D gene (6 bases). Germline CDR1 SGHAT, CDR2 FQNNGV. CDR3 length: 13 amino acids. The V end was cut by 4 bases, the J end by 5 bases, with 11 bases between. In nucleotides, the CDR3 is TGTGCCAGCAGCTCGACAGGCGGATATGGCTACACCTTC. Its translation is CASSSTGGYGYTF. The full variable domain, in which reference TRBV11-2 and TRBJ1-2 provide the parts outside the CDR3, is EAGVAQSPRYKIIEKRQSVAFWCNPISGHATLYWYQQILGQGPKLLIQFQNNGVVDDSQLPKDRFSAERLKGVDSTLKIQPAKLEDSAVYLCASSSTGGYGYTFGSGTRLTVV.

This clone was detected only once. The V and J genes are TRBV6-5 and TRBJ2-2, with unresolved D. Germline V gene data show CDR1 as MNHEY and CDR2 as SVGAGI. Trimming took off 6 bases at V and 0 bases at J, with 11 bases between the two ends. There are 15 residues in the CDR3. The CDR3 loop is CASSPWQTNTGELFF. The CDR3 bases are TGTGCCAGCAGCCCCTGGCAGACGAACACCGGGGAGCTGTTTTTT.

The genes are TRBV6-5 and TRBJ1-1; D unresolved. CDR3 size: 15 residues. Germline-derived CDR1 and CDR2 are MNHEY and SVGAGI. Trimming cost V 0 bases and J 1 base, with 9 bases left between them. The CDR3 spells CASSYSTWANTEAFF. The CDR3, as DNA: TGTGCCAGCAGTTACTCGACGTGGGCGAACACTGAAGCTTTCTTT.

The chain joins TRBV13 to TRBJ1-2; no definite D call. The V and J ends lost 5 bases and 2 bases respectively, with 6 bases between them. This CDR3 comprises 12 residues. Germline V gene lookup returns CDR1 PRHDT and CDR2 FYEKMQ (reference sequence). CDR3 in amino acids: CASSLRNYGYTF. For the CDR3, the DNA is TGTGCCAGCAGCCTTAGAAACTATGGCTACACCTTC. Drawing the rest from reference TRBV13 and TRBJ1-2, the complete variable domain is AAGVIQSPRHLIKEKRETATLKCYPIPRHDTVYWYQQGPGQDPQFLISFYEKMQSDKGSIPDRFSAQQFSDYHSELNMSSLELGDSALYFCASSLRNYGYTFGSGTRLTVV.

The chain has TRBV21-1 and TRBJ2-5; the table's D call of TRBD1 was not tested on the DNA. TRBV21-1 is a pseudogene. This CDR3 is 16 amino acids long. CDR3 protein: CASSKGGQGEEETQYF. CDR3 DNA: TGTGCCAGCAGCAAAGGGGGACAGGGGGAAGAAGAGACCCAGTACTTC.